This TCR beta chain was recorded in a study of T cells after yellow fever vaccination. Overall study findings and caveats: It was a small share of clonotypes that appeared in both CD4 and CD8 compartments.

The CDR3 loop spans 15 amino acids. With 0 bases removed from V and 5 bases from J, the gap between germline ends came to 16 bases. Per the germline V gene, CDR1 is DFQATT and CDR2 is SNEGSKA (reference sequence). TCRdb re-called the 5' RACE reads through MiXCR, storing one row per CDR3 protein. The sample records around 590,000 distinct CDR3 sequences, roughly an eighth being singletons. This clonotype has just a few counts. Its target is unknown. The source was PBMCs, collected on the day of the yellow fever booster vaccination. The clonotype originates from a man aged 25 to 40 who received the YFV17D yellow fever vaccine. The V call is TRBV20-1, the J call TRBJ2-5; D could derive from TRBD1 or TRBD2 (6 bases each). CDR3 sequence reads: CSARDQGRGTETQYF. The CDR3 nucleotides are TGCAGTGCTAGAGATCAGGGAAGGGGGACTGAGACCCAGTACTTC.